This T cell receptor (beta chain) was profiled in a study of T cell changes during pregnancy in multiple sclerosis. Generated by immunoSEQ multiplex PCR, the TCRdb table keeps only in-frame clones and is missing some. Here the sample spans about 22,000 clones, more than 85% being singletons. Germline values: CDR1 SGHNT, CDR2 YYREEE (reference sequence). The CDR3 runs 14 residues. Trimming shortened V by 1 base and J by 6 bases, and 11 bases separated the two germline ends. This receptor was taken from a female donor in good health, enrolled as a control in a pregnancy study. This rearrangement joins TRBV5-4 to TRBJ2-1; D unclear. The material was CD4+ T cells from peripheral blood mononuclear cells, obtained after pregnancy. CDR3 loop: CASSLNLAPNEQFF. CDR3 DNA sequence: TGTGCCAGCAGCTTGAATTTGGCTCCCAATGAGCAGTTCTTC.